The clone carrying this T cell receptor beta chain occurred once. Germline V CDR1 and CDR2: SEHNR, FQNEAQ (reference sequence). Trimming removed 5 bases from V and 4 bases from J; junction bases left unmatched: 6. The CDR3 spans 16 residues. This entry belongs to a study of OX40 agonist ivuxolimab in advanced cancers. About the study: Patients assigned to dose escalation were diagnosed with hepatocellular carcinoma, melanoma, renal cell or head and neck cancer.

Repertoires were generated with immunoSEQ multiplex PCR, while TCRdb's copy carries only in-frame clones and drops some. This repertoire shows under 95,000 clones, around 88% found once; its top ten account for less than 1.5%. This TCR came from an adult with an advanced solid tumor such as melanoma, head and neck, liver or kidney cancer. The rearrangement uses TRBV7-9 and TRBJ2-1, with 12 positions matching TRBD2. The material was CD4+ or CD8+ T cells sorted from blood, obtained in a trial of the OX40 agonist ivuxolimab. Here the CDR3 reads CASSRRTSGVYNEQFF. The DNA of the CDR3 is TGTGCCAGCAGCCGGAGGACTAGCGGGGTATACAATGAGCAGTTCTTC.